Reported below is one T cell receptor beta chain. The antigen remains unidentified. This specimen belongs to a study of T-cell memory formation after mild COVID-19. For the study at large: Across donors, TCR clusters were largely donor specific. Study-level results: Clones that got smaller from day 15 to 85 had even CD4/CD8, while clones growing later tipped toward CD4+. For second-wave clones that peaked at day 37, SARS-CoV-2 specificity went unverified.

CDR1 and CDR2 (germline): ENHRY, SYGVKD. V shed 4 bases, J shed 5 bases, and the junction held 7 bases outside the gene matches. The CDR3 consists of 15 residues. TCRdb re-analysed the 5' RACE reads in MiXCR, keeping a single row per CDR3 protein. The table includes roughly 350,000 distinct CDR3 sequences, around 30% detected once. The sequence derives from an adult woman who had mild COVID-19 (a few samples of this study predate the infection). Cell type and time point are not known. V usage is TRBV10-3 and J usage is TRBJ2-7, with TRBD1 matching 11 bases. Input material: PBMCs or a T cell subset sorted from them (not recorded which). The CDR3 DNA sequence: TGTGCCATCAGTGGATGGACAGGGGGCCTAGACGAGCAGTACTTC. Its protein product is CAISGWTGGLDEQYF.